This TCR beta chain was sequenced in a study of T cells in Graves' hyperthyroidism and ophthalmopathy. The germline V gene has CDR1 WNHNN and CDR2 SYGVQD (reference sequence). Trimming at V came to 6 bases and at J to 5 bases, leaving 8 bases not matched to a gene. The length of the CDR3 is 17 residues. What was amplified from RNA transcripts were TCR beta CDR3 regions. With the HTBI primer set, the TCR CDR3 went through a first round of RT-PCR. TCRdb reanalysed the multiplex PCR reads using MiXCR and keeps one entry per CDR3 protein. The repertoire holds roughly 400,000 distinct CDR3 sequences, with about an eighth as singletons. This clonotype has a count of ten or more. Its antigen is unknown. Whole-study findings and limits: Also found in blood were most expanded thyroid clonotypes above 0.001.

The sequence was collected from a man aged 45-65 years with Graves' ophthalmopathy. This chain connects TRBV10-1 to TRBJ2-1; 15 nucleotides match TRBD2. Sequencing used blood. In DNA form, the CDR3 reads TGCGCCAGCAGCTTCGGACTAGCGGGAGGGCCTGACAATGAGCAGTTCTTC. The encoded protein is CASSFGLAGGPDNEQFF.